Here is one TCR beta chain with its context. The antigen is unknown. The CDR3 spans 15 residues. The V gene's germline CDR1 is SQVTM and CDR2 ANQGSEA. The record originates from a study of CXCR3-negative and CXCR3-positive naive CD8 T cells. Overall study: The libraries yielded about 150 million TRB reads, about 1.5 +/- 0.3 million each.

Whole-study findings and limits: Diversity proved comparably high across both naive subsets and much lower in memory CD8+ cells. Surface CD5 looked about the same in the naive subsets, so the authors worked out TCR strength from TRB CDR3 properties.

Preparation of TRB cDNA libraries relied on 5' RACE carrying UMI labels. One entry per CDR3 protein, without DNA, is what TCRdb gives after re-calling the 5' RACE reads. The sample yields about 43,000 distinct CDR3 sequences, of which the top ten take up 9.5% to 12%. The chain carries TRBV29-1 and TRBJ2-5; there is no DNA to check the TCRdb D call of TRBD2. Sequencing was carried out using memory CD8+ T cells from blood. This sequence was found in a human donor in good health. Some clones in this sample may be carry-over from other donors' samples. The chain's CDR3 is CSVDRLAGGQETQYF. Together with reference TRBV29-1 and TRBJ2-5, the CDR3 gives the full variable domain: SAVISQKPSRDICQRGTSLTIQCQVDSQVTMMFWYRQQPGQSLTLIATANQGSEATYESGFVIDKFPISRPNLTFSTLTVSNMSPEDSSIYLCSVDRLAGGQETQYFGPGTRLLVL.